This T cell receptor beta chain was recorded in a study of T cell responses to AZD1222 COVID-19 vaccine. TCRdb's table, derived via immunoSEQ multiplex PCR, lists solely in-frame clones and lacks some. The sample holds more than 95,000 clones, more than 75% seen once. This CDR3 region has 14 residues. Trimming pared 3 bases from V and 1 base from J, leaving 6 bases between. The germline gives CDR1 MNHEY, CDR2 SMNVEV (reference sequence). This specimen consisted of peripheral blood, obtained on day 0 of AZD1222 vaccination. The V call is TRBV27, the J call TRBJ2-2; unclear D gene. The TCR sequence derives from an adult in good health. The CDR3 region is CASSFSRNTGELFF. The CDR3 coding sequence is TGTGCCAGCAGTTTCTCTAGGAACACCGGGGAGCTGTTTTTT.